A selection of T cell receptor beta chains follows, all from one sample in a study of blood T cell repertoires in COVID-19. The repertoire was sequenced with immunoSEQ multiplex PCR; TCRdb's copy has only in-frame clones and lacks some. The repertoire holds 90,000 to 120,000 clones, about two thirds seen once, with 1.5% to 2% in the top ten. The source material was peripheral blood. These receptors were obtained from a woman between 40 and 55 years old with acute or convalescent COVID-19. The conserved cysteine and the conserved F or W are not part of the CDR3 here.

>13|TRBV2|TRBJ2-7
ASTPGLPTSYEQY
>14|TRBV13|TRBJ2-2
ASRLTGVTNTGELF
>13|TRBV21-1|TRBJ1-4
ASSKPGATNEKLF
>11|TRBV6-5|TRBJ1-3
ATEEGSGNTIY
>17|TRBV3-1/TRBV3-2|TRBJ2-6
ASSHFIRDRASGANVLT
>12|TRBV6-5|TRBJ2-7
ATSLGPEVYEQY
>12|TRBV3-1/TRBV3-2|TRBJ2-7
ASSIAGATYEQY
>11|TRBV6-5|TRBJ1-1
ASSYPDTQEAF
>14|TRBV5-6|TRBJ2-1
ASSVPGQGAENEQF
>12|TRBV5-1|TRBJ1-4
ASSKDSSDEKLF
>12|TRBV7-3|TRBJ1-1
ASSSGQGSAEAF
>13|TRBV6-5|TRBJ2-3
ASSYGPGSTDTQY
>13|TRBV6-1|TRBJ1-2
ASSDRGSANYGYT
>12|TRBV11-2|TRBJ2-1
ASSSVQGKNEQF
>14|TRBV6-1|TRBJ1-6
ASSEIPGQVNSPLH
>11|TRBV9|TRBJ2-3
ASSVTDTDTQY
>12|TRBV6-5|TRBJ1-1
ASSPRLQGSEAF
>14|TRBV28|TRBJ2-1
ASSPPGLAAYNEQF
>16|TRBV4-1|TRBJ2-3
ASSQETASGGAGDTQY
>11|TRBV2|TRBJ1-3
ASSEQSGNTIY
>13|TRBV7-2|TRBJ2-2
ASSLVATATGELF
>11|TRBV30|TRBJ1-5
AWSGLANQPQH
>13|TRBV30|TRBJ2-1
AWSVDGGPYNEQF
>11|TRBV27|TRBJ1-2
ASSFGQGGSYT
>10|TRBV12-3/TRBV12-4|TRBJ2-2
ASKQGTGELF
>15|TRBV5-5|TRBJ2-3
ASSPQEGWLSTDTQY
>11|TRBV6-2/TRBV6-3|TRBJ2-1
ASSGTGAGEQF
>13|TRBV27|TRBJ1-6
ASSFGGRDNSPLH
>12|TRBV7-2|TRBJ1-1
ASSPQGTNTEAF
>12|TRBV6-4|TRBJ2-5
ASSQTGVEETQY
>13|TRBV18|TRBJ1-1
ASSPRASGDTEAF
>11|TRBV6-5|TRBJ1-1
ASSQGGRGEAF
>15|TRBV6-6|TRBJ2-2
ASSRDRGRGNTGELF
>11|TRBV29-1|TRBJ1-6
SVEITANSPLH
>12|TRBV28|TRBJ1-2
ASSFSRGVSGYT
>9|TRBV20-1|TRBJ2-1
SFPYRSEQF
>15|TRBV7-3|TRBJ2-5
ASSLTTGGERTETQY
>15|TRBV6-4|TRBJ2-2
ASSDSEDSANTGELF
>13|TRBV10-3|TRBJ2-7
AISESDSQSYEQY
>10|TRBV24-1|TRBJ2-2
ATNGDTGELF
>14|TRBV3-1/TRBV3-2|TRBJ2-3
ASSQAIVAGGDTQY
>11|TRBV18|TRBJ2-5
ASSPGAQETQY
>10|TRBV7-9|TRBJ1-2
ASQRSSGGYT
>12|TRBV2|TRBJ2-3
AIDSFPRTDTQY
>14|TRBV4-2|TRBJ2-1
ASSQDTGLGGLGQF